Listed below are T cell receptor beta chains from one sample, sequenced in a study of cytomegalovirus exposure and HLA in healthy donors. Here immunoSEQ multiplex PCR was the method, and the copy in TCRdb shows in-frame clones only, minus some. Of 150,000 to 200,000 clones in the sample, around 78% were seen once. The sequencing input was PBMCs. All receptors derive from a woman in her 40s in good health and CMV-seronegative. Each CDR3 is given with its conserved first and last residue. Fields, in order: D gene, V gene, clone size, J gene, CDR3 DNA, CDR3 protein. A D gene is named only where the DNA matches it firmly. Clone size, where shown, is once, few, many, or a class for clones that have expanded.

TRBD1	TRBV5-1	NA	TRBJ2-7	TGCGCCAGTGGGACAGGGGGGGCCTACGAGCAGTACTTC	CASGTGGAYEQYF
TRBD2	TRBV10-3	NA	TRBJ2-3	TGTGCCATCAGTGAGTCCGGGACTACCACAGATACGCAGTATTTT	CAISESGTTTDTQYF
NA	TRBV7-2	NA	TRBJ2-5	TGTGCCAGCAGCCAAGACAGTATTCAGTTAGAGACCCAGTACTTC	CASSQDSIQLETQYF
TRBD1	TRBV6-1	once	TRBJ2-1	TGTGCCAGCAAAGGACAGGGTTTTTATGAGCAGTTCTTC	CASKGQGFYEQFF
NA	TRBV6-1	NA	TRBJ1-1	TGTGCCAGCCTCCCCACCGACAGTCGGAACACTGAAGCTTTCTTT	CASLPTDSRNTEAFF
NA	TRBV7-9	NA	TRBJ1-2	TGTGCCAGCAGCTTAGCCGACAGCCAGGGCTACACCTTC	CASSLADSQGYTF
NA	TRBV6-1	NA	TRBJ1-5	TGTGCCAGCAGTAGTAGTTATAGCAATCAGCCCCAGCATTTT	CASSSSYSNQPQHF
TRBD2	TRBV28	NA	TRBJ2-2	TGTGCCAGCAGTCCTCTGGGACTACCGAACACCGGGGAGCTGTTTTTT	CASSPLGLPNTGELFF
NA	TRBV2	NA	TRBJ2-7	TGTGCCAGCAGTGATTTCGGACTGGGTTTCTACGAGCAGTACTTC	CASSDFGLGFYEQYF
NA	TRBV30	NA	TRBJ1-5	TGTGCCTGGAGTGTCACTGGGGGGGGGCATCAGCCCCAGCATTTT	CAWSVTGGGHQPQHF
TRBD1	TRBV5-1	few	TRBJ1-1	TGCGCCAGCGGGGACAGGGCTGACACTGAAGCTTTCTTT	CASGDRADTEAFF
TRBD1	TRBV30	NA	TRBJ2-3	TGTGCCTGGAGAGGGGACAGGGCCATCGAAGGCGCGCAGTATTTT	CAWRGDRAIEGAQYF
TRBD2	TRBV4-2	NA	TRBJ2-3	TGTGCCAGCAGCCAAGAGGTCGGGACTAGCGGCACAGATACGCAGTATTTT	CASSQEVGTSGTDTQYF
NA	TRBV6-5	NA	TRBJ2-3	TGTGCCAGCAGTTACTCCCTCACAGATACGCAGTATTTT	CASSYSLTDTQYF
NA	TRBV10-3	NA	TRBJ2-7	TGTGCCATCAGTGACGGGGGAAGGAGCAGGGGGTCCTACGAGCAGTACTTC	CAISDGGRSRGSYEQYF
TRBD1	TRBV6-1	NA	TRBJ2-7	TGTGCCAGCAGTGCTCCGGGACAGGGAACCTACGAGCAGTACTTC	CASSAPGQGTYEQYF
TRBD2	TRBV5-1	NA	TRBJ2-1	TGCGCCAGCAGCCTCGGGACTAGCGGTAACAATGAGCAGTTCTTC	CASSLGTSGNNEQFF
NA	TRBV5-1	NA	TRBJ2-5	TGCGCCAGCAGCTTAGAGGGTGAGGAGACCCAGTACTTC	CASSLEGEETQYF
NA	TRBV9	NA	TRBJ2-5	TGTGCCAGCAGCGTAACGGGTCGAGAGACCCAGTACTTC	CASSVTGRETQYF
NA	TRBV19	NA	TRBJ2-3	TGTGCCAGTACCGATCCCAGGGGTAGCACAGATACGCAGTATTTT	CASTDPRGSTDTQYF
NA	TRBV28	NA	TRBJ2-7	TGTGCCCGTAGTAACGAGCAGTACTTC	CARSNEQYF
NA	TRBV7-7	NA	TRBJ2-7	TGTGCTAGCAGCTTAGGCGACAGCTACGAGCAGTACTTC	CASSLGDSYEQYF
NA	TRBV7-4	NA	TRBJ2-7	TGTGCCAGCAATGGCAGGTGCTACGAGCAGTACTTC	CASNGRCYEQYF
NA	TRBV7-3	NA	TRBJ2-5	TGTGCCAGCAGCTCCTCTACTAGCCCGGAGACCCAGTACTTC	CASSSSTSPETQYF
TRBD1	TRBV5-1	NA	TRBJ2-2	TGCGCCAGCAGCCCTCTTGGCAGGGGGCGAACCGGGGAGCTGTTTTTT	CASSPLGRGRTGELFF
NA	TRBV5-1	NA	TRBJ2-5	TGCGCCAGCAGCTTGGGGGGCCTCCAAGAGACCCAGTACTTC	CASSLGGLQETQYF
TRBD1	TRBV7-8	NA	TRBJ2-7	TGTGCCAGCAGCTTAGGGGACAGGTACGAGCAGTACTTC	CASSLGDRYEQYF
TRBD1	TRBV18	NA	TRBJ2-5	TGTGCCAGCTCACCGATAGGGACAGGCCAAGAGACCCAGTACTTC	CASSPIGTGQETQYF
NA	TRBV7-9	NA	TRBJ1-1	TGTGCCAGCAGCTTAGTGGGCGACAGCGCCCATGGAGCTTTCTTT	CASSLVGDSAHGAFF
NA	TRBV5-1	NA	TRBJ2-1	TGCGCCAGCAGCTTAATACCGGGAGAGTCCTCCAATGAGCAGTTCTTC	CASSLIPGESSNEQFF
TRBD1	TRBV6-6	NA	TRBJ1-5	TGTGCCAGCACCGAGGACAGGGGATTCAGCAATCAGCCCCAGCATTTT	CASTEDRGFSNQPQHF
NA	TRBV19	once	TRBJ1-5	TGTGCCAGTAGATACTTTGCAGGGGCTAATCAGCCCCAGCATTTT	CASRYFAGANQPQHF
TRBD2	TRBV11-2	NA	TRBJ2-3	TGTGCCAGCAGCTTATCTGGCGGGAGCATTTCAGATACGCAGTATTTT	CASSLSGGSISDTQYF
TRBD1	TRBV7-9	NA	TRBJ1-4	TGTGCCAGCAGCGACAGGGAGAATGAAAAACTGTTTTTT	CASSDRENEKLFF
NA	TRBV6-1	NA	TRBJ1-1	TGTGCCAGCAGTGAAAAACAGATGAACACTGAAGCTTTCTTT	CASSEKQMNTEAFF
NA	TRBV19	NA	TRBJ2-2	TGTGCCAGTAGTATATCCCGAGACACCGGGGAGCTGTTTTTT	CASSISRDTGELFF
NA	TRBV7-8	once	TRBJ2-1	TGTGCCAGCAGCTCCCGGGTCTCGCCTAATGAGCAGTTCTTC	CASSSRVSPNEQFF
TRBD2	TRBV7-9	NA	TRBJ2-7	TGTGCCAGCAGCTTAGGACTAGCGTCTACCTACGAGCAGTACTTC	CASSLGLASTYEQYF
TRBD1	TRBV19	NA	TRBJ1-4	TGTGCCAGTAGTATAACAGGGGGCATGGATGAAAAACTGTTTTTT	CASSITGGMDEKLFF
NA	TRBV19	NA	TRBJ2-7	TGTGCCAGTAGACGTACAGATAGTGGTTCCTACGAGCAGTACTTC	CASRRTDSGSYEQYF
TRBD1	TRBV7-8	few	TRBJ2-7	TGTGCCAGCAGCACCGACAGGGCCAGCTCCTACGAGCAGTACTTC	CASSTDRASSYEQYF
NA	TRBV7-9	NA	TRBJ2-1	TGTGCCAGCGTCCAGGGATTTTACAATGAGCAGTTCTTC	CASVQGFYNEQFF
NA	TRBV25-1	few	TRBJ1-1	TGTGCCAGCAGTGACAGACACTACACTGAAGCTTTCTTT	CASSDRHYTEAFF
NA	TRBV5-1	NA	TRBJ1-3	TGCGCCAGCAGCTTCGAGACAGGAGTCTCTGGAAACACCATATATTTT	CASSFETGVSGNTIYF
TRBD1	TRBV6-1	NA	TRBJ1-1	TGTGCCAGCCCCTCCGGGGACAGGCATGCTTTCTTT	CASPSGDRHAFF
TRBD1	TRBV18	few	TRBJ1-1	TGTGCCAGCTCACCGACAGGGGGCATCGCTGAAGCTTTCTTT	CASSPTGGIAEAFF
NA	TRBV7-8	NA	TRBJ2-1	TGTGCCAGCAGCCCCGGGACACCTCCTCCCTACAATGAGCAGTTCTTC	CASSPGTPPPYNEQFF
NA	TRBV6-6	NA	TRBJ2-7	TGTGCCAGCACCGGGTGGACCTACGAGCAGTACTTC	CASTGWTYEQYF
TRBD2	TRBV5-1	NA	TRBJ2-2	TGCGCCAGCAGCCGACTAGCGGGTTCCAACACCGGGGAGCTGTTTTTT	CASSRLAGSNTGELFF
NA	TRBV20-1	NA	TRBJ1-1	TGCAGTCTAACTGGGAACACTGAAGCTTTCTTT	CSLTGNTEAFF
TRBD2	TRBV7-3	NA	TRBJ2-3	TGTGCCAGCTCCCCCGGGCCTAGCGGGTCCACAGATACGCAGTATTTT	CASSPGPSGSTDTQYF
TRBD2	TRBV7-9	once	TRBJ2-5	TGTGCCAGCAGCTTGCAGATGACTAGCGGGTCTCAAGAGACCCAGTACTTC	CASSLQMTSGSQETQYF
NA	TRBV4-2	NA	TRBJ1-3	TGTGCCAGCACCCTAGATTTGGCCTTCTCTGGAAACACCATATATTTT	CASTLDLAFSGNTIYF